The clone carrying this T cell receptor beta chain showed up just once. Its antigen is as yet unknown. Other DNA sequences in the sample encode the same CDR3. This record belongs to a study of CD8+ T cells in alopecia areata. General study results and limits: Expanded CD8+ clones among the top 100, and scalp clonality, were significantly decreased by tofacitinib. Scalp samples also yield sequences from resident alphabeta T cells of normal skin.

The treatment was: oral pan-JAK inhibitor, 5-10 mg twice daily. Punch biopsies of lesional scalp, plus peripheral blood, were taken from alopecia areata patients. Reverse transcription of extracted RNA yielded cDNA, which provided the sequencing template. The table came from immunoSEQ multiplex PCR; TCRdb's copy has only in-frame clones and leaves some out. The sample gives over 120,000 clones, roughly 54% of which show up once; about a sixth is in the top ten. The CDR3 contains 13 residues. The ends were cut back, 2 bases at V and 1 base at J, with 7 bases in the middle. Germline CDR1 and CDR2: SGHDT and YYEEEE.

The gene calls are TRBV5-6 and TRBJ2-7, with D perhaps matching TRBD2 (5 bases). The sample was CD8+ T cells sorted from blood, taken at week 4, from a patient treated with tofacitinib. The TCR originated in a human donor with alopecia areata. CDR3 bases: TGTGCCAGCAGCTTTGGGGAGTCCTACGAGCAGTACTTC. Translated, it gives CASSFGESYEQYF.